The next 9 T cell receptor beta chains were all read from a single sample in a study of chemoradiotherapy in HPV16-positive cancers. Produced via immunoSEQ multiplex PCR; TCRdb's table is partial and in-frame only. The sample has several thousand clones, roughly 80% seen once. Sampling was done from a patient who underwent chemoradiotherapy. The receptors come from a human donor with HPV-associated anogenital cancer.

The chain employs TRBV7-2 and TRBJ1-5, with D unresolved. The CDR3 loop spans 14 amino acids. The V end lost 3 bases, the J end lost 1 base, and 7 bases lay between the germline ends. The V gene's germline CDR1 is SGHTA and CDR2 FQGNSA. This CDR3 is CASSFGPSNQPQHF. The CDR3 DNA reads TGTGCCAGCAGCTTCGGGCCGAGCAATCAGCCCCAGCATTTT.

This chain uses TRBV6-1 with TRBJ2-7; D uncertain. V was pared by 10 bases and J by 3 bases, with 7 bases between. Germline CDR1 is MNHNS and CDR2 is SASEGT. The CDR3 is 10 residues long. DNA for the CDR3: TGTGCCATCTCCTTCTACGAGCAGTACTTC. Residues: CAISFYEQYF.

This clone has just a few counts. The chain combines TRBV13 with TRBJ1-2; 9 bases are shared with TRBD1. The CDR3 length is 14 residues. With 5 bases clipped from V and 4 bases from J, the junction kept 5 bases outside the gene matches. Germline lookup yields CDR1 PRHDT and CDR2 FYEKMQ (reference sequence). The CDR3 is CASSLGTGLYGYTF. For the CDR3, the DNA is TGTGCCAGCAGCCTGGGGACAGGGCTCTATGGCTACACCTTC.

The chain uses TRBV6-1 and TRBJ1-3, with D hard to call. The V and J ends lost 6 bases and 4 bases respectively, with 16 bases between them. Germline V CDR1 and CDR2: MNHNS, SASEGT. The CDR3 has 15 amino acids. For the CDR3, the DNA is TGTGCCAGCAGCCTCTTGAGCGGGGAAGGAAACACCATATATTTT. Translation gives CASSLLSGEGNTIYF.

The rearrangement joins TRBV7-2 to TRBJ1-5, with 9 bases identical to TRBD1. This CDR3 contains 16 residues. The V and J ends lost 1 base and 9 bases, in that order; junction bases with no gene match: 10. Germline lookup yields CDR1 SGHTA and CDR2 FQGNSA. The DNA of the CDR3 is TGTGCCAGCAGCTTAGTTGCCGGGACAGGGCAGGGGCCCCAGCATTTT. It is translated as CASSLVAGTGQGPQHF.

CDR3 protein: CASSLGASGYTF. The CDR3 DNA reads TGTGCCAGCAGCTTAGGAGCGAGTGGCTACACCTTC. The gene calls are TRBV7-9 and TRBJ1-2; D is ambiguous. From germline, CDR1 is SEHNR and CDR2 FQNEAQ (reference sequence). CDR3 size: 12 residues. Trimming pared 1 base from V and 7 bases from J, leaving 7 bases between.

J is TRBJ2-1 and V is TRBV7-3; 9 bases are a match to TRBD2. V shed 0 bases and J 3 bases; nucleotides not matched to a gene: 6. From germline, CDR1 is SGHTA and CDR2 FQGTGA. The CDR3 length is 17 residues. The DNA of the CDR3 is TGTGCCAGCAGCTTAACGATGGCGGGGGGGCGCTACAATGAGCAGTTCTTC. Translating gives CASSLTMAGGRYNEQFF.

V gene TRBV19 combines with J gene TRBJ1-2; maybe TRBD1 (5 bases). Germline V gene lookup returns CDR1 LNHDA and CDR2 SQIVND (reference sequence). The CDR3 is made up of 15 amino acids. Trimming cost V 7 bases and J 4 bases, with 19 bases left between them. The CDR3 DNA sequence: TGTGCCAGTAACCCCGGGGCCGGGAGAGGCTATGGCTACACCTTC. Protein sequence: CASNPGAGRGYGYTF.

The CDR3 DNA reads TGTGCCAGCTCACCACGACTAGCGGGAGGATCCAATGAGCAGTTCTTC. It codes for CASSPRLAGGSNEQFF. V gene TRBV18 combines with J gene TRBJ2-1, with 13 bases lining up with TRBD2. The CDR3 has 16 amino acids. CDR1 is KGHSH, CDR2 LQKENI, per germline. Trimming cost V 1 base and J 6 bases; bases outside gene matches: 3.